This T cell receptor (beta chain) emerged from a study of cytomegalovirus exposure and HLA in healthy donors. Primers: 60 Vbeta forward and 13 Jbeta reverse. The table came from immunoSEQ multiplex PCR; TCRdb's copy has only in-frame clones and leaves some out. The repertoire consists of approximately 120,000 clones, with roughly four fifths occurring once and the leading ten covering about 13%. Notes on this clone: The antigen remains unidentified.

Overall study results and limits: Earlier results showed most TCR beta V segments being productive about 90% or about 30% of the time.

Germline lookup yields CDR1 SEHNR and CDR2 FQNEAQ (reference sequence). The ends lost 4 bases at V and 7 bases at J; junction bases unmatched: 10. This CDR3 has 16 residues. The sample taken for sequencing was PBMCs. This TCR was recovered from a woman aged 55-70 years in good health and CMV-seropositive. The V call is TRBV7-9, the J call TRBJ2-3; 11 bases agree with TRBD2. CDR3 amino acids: CASSSLVGLAAHTQYF. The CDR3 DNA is TGTGCCAGCAGCTCCCTGGTGGGACTAGCGGCTCATACGCAGTATTTT.